The TCR beta chain described here comes from a study of human versus mouse CDR3 diversity and MHC coevolution. Across the whole study: The immunoSEQ assay reportedly detects one in 200,000 T cells. Notes on the study in general: Six MHC II alleles selected the human T cells. Mice had fewer CDR3 deletions and insertions than humans on average.

Some clones are missing from TCRdb's copy, which holds only in-frame ones; the method was immunoSEQ multiplex PCR. The profile shows around 77,000 clones, 92% of them singletons. This clone appeared a single time. Antigen specificity is unknown. Trimming removed 8 bases from V and 2 bases from J, with 19 bases in between. This CDR3 has 15 amino acids. Germline loops: CDR1 MGHDK, CDR2 SYGVNS. The sequence was obtained from a person aged 30 to 69 in good health. The chain links TRBV25-1 to TRBJ2-7; D possibly corresponds to TRBD2 (6 bases). Source material: naive CD4+ T cells from blood. Subset reported: CD45RO-negative CD62L-positive naive CD4 T cells. CDR3 residues: CASGPRLREPYEQYF. The CDR3 DNA reads TGTGCCAGCGGGCCCCGATTGCGGGAACCCTACGAGCAGTACTTC.